A selection of T cell receptor beta chains follows, all from one sample in a study of tumor-infiltrating lymphocytes in localized non-small cell lung cancer. Clones were sequenced by immunoSEQ multiplex PCR, and TCRdb holds only the in-frame ones, with some missing. The sample holds 13,000 to 15,000 clones, around 65% seen once. Sequenced sample: uninvolved lung tissue not adjacent to the tumor. The receptors here all came from a human donor with non-small cell lung cancer. CDR3s include the opening cysteine and the closing phenylalanine or tryptophan. The order of the fields is V gene, J gene, D gene, clone size, CDR3 protein, CDR3 DNA. A D gene is named only where the DNA matches it firmly. Expanded clones are given a class, and other clones once, few, many or no size at all.

v_gene: TRBV7-9
j_gene: TRBJ1-2
d_gene: TRBD1
abundance: NA
CDR3aa: CASSFSGGAGRGYTF
CDR3nt: TGTGCCAGCAGCTTCTCAGGGGGCGCCGGCCGCGGCTACACCTTC

v_gene: TRBV7-9
j_gene: TRBJ1-4
d_gene: TRBD1
abundance: NA
CDR3aa: CASSPYPGQGVFF
CDR3nt: TGTGCCAGCAGCCCTTATCCCGGACAGGGGGTGTTTTTT

v_gene: TRBV30
j_gene: TRBJ1-1
d_gene: NA
abundance: NA
CDR3aa: CAWRAQHNTEAFF
CDR3nt: TGTGCCTGGAGGGCACAGCATAACACTGAAGCTTTCTTT

v_gene: TRBV28
j_gene: TRBJ2-1
d_gene: TRBD2
abundance: NA
CDR3aa: CASSLAPRWSGRNNEQFF
CDR3nt: TGTGCCAGCAGTTTAGCCCCACGGTGGAGCGGGAGGAATAATGAGCAGTTCTTC

v_gene: TRBV19
j_gene: TRBJ1-5
d_gene: NA
abundance: NA
CDR3aa: CASSIPPQVVGQPQHF
CDR3nt: TGTGCCAGTAGTATTCCTCCACAGGTTGTTGGTCAGCCCCAGCATTTT

v_gene: TRBV9
j_gene: TRBJ1-2
d_gene: NA
abundance: few
CDR3aa: CASSVAGEYRYTF
CDR3nt: TGTGCCAGCAGCGTAGCAGGGGAGTATCGCTACACCTTC

v_gene: TRBV5-1
j_gene: TRBJ2-5
d_gene: TRBD2
abundance: NA
CDR3aa: CASSGGTSYQETQYF
CDR3nt: TGCGCCAGCAGCGGAGGGACTAGCTACCAAGAGACCCAGTACTTC

v_gene: TRBV5-1
j_gene: TRBJ1-2
d_gene: NA
abundance: NA
CDR3aa: CASSLLPGYGYTF
CDR3nt: TGCGCCAGCAGCCTACTCCCAGGCTATGGCTACACCTTC

v_gene: TRBV6-5
j_gene: TRBJ1-2
d_gene: TRBD1
abundance: NA
CDR3aa: CASRGTGANYGYTF
CDR3nt: TGTGCCAGCAGGGGGACAGGGGCTAACTATGGCTACACCTTC

v_gene: TRBV25-1
j_gene: TRBJ2-1
d_gene: TRBD1
abundance: medium-sized
CDR3aa: CASSELGTGGNEQFF
CDR3nt: TGTGCCAGCAGTGAACTGGGGACAGGGGGCAATGAGCAGTTCTTC

v_gene: TRBV29-1
j_gene: TRBJ2-5
d_gene: NA
abundance: NA
CDR3aa: CSVAHRQETQYF
CDR3nt: TGCAGCGTTGCCCACAGGCAAGAGACCCAGTACTTC

v_gene: TRBV27
j_gene: TRBJ2-1
d_gene: TRBD2
abundance: NA
CDR3aa: CASSPGTSGEHNEQFF
CDR3nt: TGTGCCAGCAGTCCGGGGACTAGCGGAGAACACAATGAGCAGTTCTTC

v_gene: TRBV9
j_gene: TRBJ1-2
d_gene: TRBD1
abundance: NA
CDR3aa: CASSPTGENYGYTF
CDR3nt: TGTGCCAGCAGCCCGACAGGGGAAAACTATGGCTACACCTTC

v_gene: TRBV11-1
j_gene: TRBJ1-2
d_gene: TRBD1
abundance: NA
CDR3aa: CASSLGPRDSNYGYTF
CDR3nt: TGTGCCAGCAGCTTAGGACCCCGGGACAGTAACTATGGCTACACCTTC

v_gene: TRBV15
j_gene: TRBJ2-6
d_gene: NA
abundance: few
CDR3aa: CATGRQGSGANVLTF
CDR3nt: TGTGCCACCGGGCGTCAAGGTTCTGGGGCCAACGTCCTGACTTTC

v_gene: TRBV10-3
j_gene: TRBJ1-2
d_gene: TRBD1
abundance: NA
CDR3aa: CAIPTLTGTYGYTF
CDR3nt: TGTGCCATCCCCACTTTGACAGGGACCTATGGCTACACCTTC

v_gene: TRBV2
j_gene: TRBJ2-1
d_gene: TRBD2
abundance: NA
CDR3aa: CASSTWRGGFNEQFF
CDR3nt: TGTGCCAGCAGTACCTGGCGGGGGGGCTTCAATGAGCAGTTCTTC